The next 26 T cell receptor beta chains were all read from a single sample in a study of cytomegalovirus exposure and HLA in healthy donors. The PCR used 60 Vbeta and 13 Jbeta primers. Here immunoSEQ multiplex PCR was the method, and the copy in TCRdb shows in-frame clones only, minus some. The sample has around 150,000 clones; 65% to 85% are singletons. The sequencing sample was made of PBMCs. The origin of the receptors is a man aged 50 to 60 in good health and CMV-seronegative.

The CDR3 is CASTPMVTGTYGYTF. In DNA, the CDR3 is TGTGCCAGCACCCCCATGGTTACAGGGACATATGGCTACACCTTC. J is TRBJ1-2 and V is TRBV6-5; perhaps TRBD1 as D (6 bases). The germline gives CDR1 MNHEY, CDR2 SVGAGI. V was cut by 7 bases and J by 5 bases, with 20 bases left in between. This CDR3 has 15 amino acids.

This clone was detected only a few times. V usage is TRBV4-1 and J usage is TRBJ2-5; D is possibly TRBD2 (6 bases). Per the germline V gene, CDR1 is MGHRA and CDR2 is YSYEKL. V shed 0 bases and J shed 5 bases, with 10 bases lying between them. This CDR3 contains 14 residues. The CDR3 is CASSQERRAETQYF. CDR3 coding DNA: TGCGCCAGCAGCCAAGAGAGGAGGGCGGAGACCCAGTACTTC.

The gene calls are TRBV11-2 and TRBJ2-2; tentative D call: TRBD1 (6 bases). This CDR3 contains 16 residues. Germline values: CDR1 SGHAT, CDR2 FQNNGV. V shed 2 bases and J shed 2 bases, with 12 bases lying between them. CDR3 coding DNA: TGTGCCAGCAGCTTAACGGACAGCCTTAACACCGGGGAGCTGTTTTTT. Translating gives CASSLTDSLNTGELFF. The whole variable domain, remainder taken from reference TRBV11-2 and TRBJ2-2, is EAGVAQSPRYKIIEKRQSVAFWCNPISGHATLYWYQQILGQGPKLLIQFQNNGVVDDSQLPKDRFSAERLKGVDSTLKIQPAKLEDSAVYLCASSLTDSLNTGELFFGEGSRLTVL.

The rearrangement links TRBV19 to TRBJ2-7, with TRBD1 matching 7 bases. V gave up 1 base and J gave up 0 bases; unmatched junction bases: 3. The CDR3 runs 15 residues. Germline V gives CDR1 LNHDA, CDR2 SQIVND (reference sequence). The CDR3 reads CASSIVGTASYEQYF. The CDR3 nucleotides are TGTGCCAGTAGTATAGTCGGGACAGCCTCCTACGAGCAGTACTTC.

The chain is built from TRBV10-1 and TRBJ2-6, with 8 bases matching TRBD1. CDR1 and CDR2 (germline): WNHNN, SYGVQD (reference sequence). The CDR3 has 17 residues. The J segment lost 0 bases and the V segment lost 6 bases, leaving 7 bases of the junction unmatched. The CDR3: CASSSGTGLSGANVLTF. CDR3 coding DNA: TGCGCCAGCAGCTCCGGGACAGGCCTCTCTGGGGCCAACGTCCTGACTTTC.

This clone turned up a few times. The rearrangement uses TRBV6-1 and TRBJ1-3, with D unresolved. Germline V lookup: CDR1 MNHNS, CDR2 SASEGT. The CDR3 extends over 15 amino acids. Trimming cost V 6 bases and J 0 bases, with 12 bases left between them. In DNA, the CDR3 is TGTGCCAGCAGAGCGACCGTTAGCTCTGGAAACACCATATATTTT. This translates into CASRATVSSGNTIYF.

The gene calls are TRBV30 and TRBJ2-3; D uncertain. Trimming stripped 3 bases from V and 5 bases from J, with 12 bases between. CDR1 and CDR2 (germline): GTSNPN, SVGIG (reference sequence). The CDR3 consists of 13 residues. The CDR3 loop is CAWRSGPKDTQYF. The DNA of the CDR3 is TGTGCCTGGAGATCAGGCCCCAAAGATACGCAGTATTTT.

This clone has only one observation. The chain has TRBV28 and TRBJ1-5; D gene uncertain. The CDR3 runs 12 residues. Trimming removed 4 bases from V and 4 bases from J, with 5 bases in between. From germline, CDR1 is MDHEN and CDR2 SYDVKM. The CDR3 reads CASSSRNQPQHF. Here the CDR3 DNA reads TGTGCCAGCAGTTCTAGGAATCAGCCCCAGCATTTT.

This clone was detected only once. The rearrangement joins TRBV6-1 to TRBJ2-3, with D hard to call. Germline CDR1 and CDR2: MNHNS and SASEGT. Deletions cut 0 bases from V and 0 bases from J, with 4 bases between. The CDR3 length is 14 residues. The CDR3 spells CASSEARSTDTQYF. As DNA, the CDR3 is TGTGCCAGCAGTGAAGCGCGTAGCACAGATACGCAGTATTTT.

V gene TRBV27 combines with J gene TRBJ1-6; the D gene is possibly TRBD1 (5 bases). This CDR3 is 13 amino acids long. The germline V gene encodes CDR1 MNHEY and CDR2 SMNVEV (reference sequence). The germline V and J ends were trimmed by 6 bases and 6 bases, with 9 bases remaining between them. CDR3 region: CASRYRTNSPLHF. In DNA, the CDR3 is TGTGCCAGCAGGTACAGGACTAATTCACCCCTCCACTTT.

The V gene is TRBV2, the J gene TRBJ1-1; 7 nucleotides line up with TRBD1. Germline trimming cut 5 bases from V and 0 bases from J; bases unmatched to any gene: 6. Germline V gene lookup returns CDR1 SNHLY and CDR2 FYNNEI. The CDR3 runs to 15 residues. The CDR3 reads CASSYGQEMNTEAFF. CDR3 DNA: TGTGCCAGCAGTTACGGACAGGAGATGAACACTGAAGCTTTCTTT.

V and J are TRBV5-1 and TRBJ1-4; the match to TRBD1 covers 7 bases. The CDR3 totals 16 residues. V lost 3 bases and J lost 1; bases outside the gene matches: 6. Per the germline V gene, CDR1 is SGHRS and CDR2 is YFSETQ. CDR3 residues: CASSSPQGGTNEKLFF. CDR3 coding DNA: TGCGCCAGCAGCTCGCCGCAGGGGGGAACTAATGAAAAACTGTTTTTT.

The V gene is TRBV30, the J gene TRBJ2-3, with 9 bases that match TRBD2. Germline V gene lookup returns CDR1 GTSNPN and CDR2 SVGIG (reference sequence). V shed 0 bases and J 6 bases; nucleotides not matched to a gene: 7. The CDR3 is 15 residues long. The CDR3 loop reads CAWSVQAGGKDTQYF. In DNA form, the CDR3 reads TGTGCCTGGAGTGTTCAAGCGGGGGGCAAGGATACGCAGTATTTT. Looking up the rest from reference TRBV30 and TRBJ2-3 gives the full variable domain: SQTIHQWPATLVQPVGSPLSLECTVEGTSNPNLYWYRQAAGRGLQLLFYSVGIGQISSEVPQNLSASRPQDRQFILSSKKLLLSDSGFYLCAWSVQAGGKDTQYFGPGTRLTVL.

The chain is built from TRBV7-8 and TRBJ2-7, with 7 bases that match TRBD1. V was clipped by 5 bases and J by 7 bases; unmatched bases: 8. Germline CDR1 SGHVS, CDR2 FQNEAQ. This CDR3 has 13 amino acids. The CDR3 sequence: CASSRDRSREQYF. CDR3 in DNA: TGTGCCAGCAGCAGGGACAGATCCCGGGAGCAGTACTTC.

The V call is TRBV9, the J call TRBJ2-3, with 7 nucleotides matching TRBD1. Germline V gene data show CDR1 as SGDLS and CDR2 as YYNGEE. J was trimmed by 3 bases and V by 1 base; bases with no gene match: 5. CDR3 length: 15 amino acids. DNA of the CDR3: TGTGCCAGCAGCGTACAAGGCAGGGGGACAGATACGCAGTATTTT. Translated, it gives CASSVQGRGTDTQYF.

The rearrangement joins TRBV5-6 to TRBJ2-1; 7 bases fit TRBD2. With 3 bases clipped from V and 9 bases from J, the junction kept 3 bases outside the gene matches. Germline CDR1 is SGHDT and CDR2 is YYEEEE. This CDR3 is built from 12 residues. The CDR3 bases are TGTGCCAGCAGCTATGGCGGGGGTGAGCAGTTCTTC. Protein: CASSYGGGEQFF.

The chain carries TRBV7-6 and TRBJ2-3; 7 bases align to TRBD2. V shed 3 bases, J shed 1 base, and the junction held 13 bases outside the gene matches. There are 18 residues in the CDR3. Per the germline V gene, CDR1 is SGHVS and CDR2 is FNYEAQ. The CDR3 here is CASSFEGGAGLRTDTQYF. CDR3 coding DNA: TGTGCCAGCAGCTTTGAGGGAGGAGCGGGACTCCGCACAGATACGCAGTATTTT.

The rearrangement links TRBV19 to TRBJ2-1; 9 positions match TRBD2. Germline CDR1 is LNHDA and CDR2 is SQIVND (reference sequence). With 2 bases clipped from V and 9 bases from J, the junction kept 8 bases outside the gene matches. This CDR3 region has 15 residues. CDR3 amino acids: CASSIWAGGSGEQFF. CDR3 in DNA: TGTGCCAGTAGTATATGGGCGGGAGGGTCCGGTGAGCAGTTCTTC.

This clone was seen only once. The chain has TRBV21-1 and TRBJ1-6. TRBV21-1 is a documented pseudogene. The CDR3 is 16 amino acids. CDR3 sequence (DNA): TGTGCCAGCAGCCAAATAGGAGAGGGTAATAATTCACCCCTCCACTTT. This codes for CASSQIGEGNNSPLHF.

The rearrangement uses TRBV7-9 and TRBJ2-5; 11 bases fit TRBD2. The V and J ends lost 8 bases and 4 bases, in that order; junction bases with no gene match: 6. CDR3 size: 14 residues. Germline-derived CDR1 and CDR2 are SEHNR and FQNEAQ (reference sequence). The CDR3 nucleotides read TGTGCCAGCTCTAGCGGGGGGAGAGGAGAGACCCAGTACTTC. Encoded protein: CASSSGGRGETQYF. Filled out from reference TRBV7-9 and TRBJ2-5, the complete variable domain reads DTGVSQNPRHKITKRGQNVTFRCDPISEHNRLYWYRQTLGQGPEFLTYFQNEAQLEKSRLLSDRFSAERPKGSFSTLEIQRTEQGDSAMYLCASSSGGRGETQYFGPGTRLLVL.

This clone has a single count. This chain links TRBV28 with TRBJ2-5, with 10 bases aligning to TRBD1. The CDR3 has 13 residues. V dropped 8 bases and J dropped 5; count of bases not matched to a gene: 5. Germline loops: CDR1 MDHEN, CDR2 SYDVKM. DNA for the CDR3: TGTGCCAGCGAGACAGGGGGCCGGGAGACCCAGTACTTC. Translating it yields CASETGGRETQYF.

This clone was recorded once. The V gene is TRBV9, the J gene TRBJ2-1; 8 positions match TRBD2. CDR1 and CDR2 from the germline V gene are SGDLS and YYNGEE. Trimming at V came to 0 bases and at J to 7 bases, leaving 12 bases not matched to a gene. This CDR3 comprises 17 residues. This CDR3 reads CASSVGTSGSGRNEQFF. In DNA, the CDR3 is TGTGCCAGCAGCGTAGGAACGAGCGGGAGTGGTAGAAATGAGCAGTTCTTC.

This clone occurred once. The CDR3 bases are TGTGCCAGTAGTCCAGAGCTGACAGGAAAGGGGGCTGAGCAGTTCTTC. Its protein is CASSPELTGKGAEQFF. The chain links TRBV19 to TRBJ2-1; 7 nucleotides agree with TRBD1. The CDR3 spans 16 residues. Germline trimming cut 5 bases from V and 9 bases from J; bases unmatched to any gene: 16. Germline loops: CDR1 LNHDA, CDR2 SQIVND (reference sequence). Full variable domain (remainder filled in from reference TRBV19 and TRBJ2-1): DGGITQSPKYLFRKEGQNVTLSCEQNLNHDAMYWYRQDPGQGLRLIYYSQIVNDFQKGDIAEGYSVSREKKESFPLTVTSAQKNPTAFYLCASSPELTGKGAEQFFGPGTRLTVL.

V usage is TRBV6-6 and J usage is TRBJ1-3; perhaps TRBD1 as D (5 bases). Trimming left V 2 bases short and J 2 bases short, with 13 bases between. CDR1 is MNHNY and CDR2 is SVGAGI in the germline V gene (reference sequence). This CDR3 has 16 residues. CDR3 region: CASSYTKGATGNTIYF. The CDR3 DNA reads as TGTGCCAGCAGTTACACAAAAGGGGCCACTGGAAACACCATATATTTT.

The chain links TRBV2 to TRBJ2-6, with D unresolved. Trimming removed 4 bases from V and 0 bases from J, with 10 bases in between. The CDR3 runs 16 residues. CDR1 is SNHLY and CDR2 is FYNNEI in the germline V gene. The CDR3 here is CASSGEASSGANVLTF. DNA of the CDR3: TGTGCCAGCAGTGGTGAGGCCAGCTCTGGGGCCAACGTCCTGACTTTC. The full variable domain, rest sourced from reference TRBV2 and TRBJ2-6, is EPEVTQTPSHQVTQMGQEVILRCVPISNHLYFYWYRQILGQKVEFLVSFYNNEISEKSEIFDDQFSVERPDGSNFTLKIRSTKLEDSAMYFCASSGEASSGANVLTFGAGSRLTVL.

The V call is TRBV2, the J call TRBJ2-5, with 10 bases lining up with TRBD1. The J call may be in error: the DNA end matches TRBJ2-7 better. This CDR3 region has 15 residues. Germline CDR1 is SNHLY and CDR2 is FYNNEI. As DNA, the CDR3 is TGTGCCAGCAGGCCCGGGACAGGGGAGTACTACGAGCAGTACTTC. This encodes CASRPGTGEYYEQYF.